The source of this T cell receptor (beta chain) is a study of CD8 T cells in ankylosing spondylitis. Study-wide results and limits: Within matched ankylosing spondylitis synovial fluid, disease-linked clones were reportedly significantly enriched. Earlier studies detected some motif variants in reactive arthritis synovial fluid and blood. The disease-linked clones had a CD8+ phenotype and low blood frequencies. It appeared that ankylosing spondylitis blood was characterized by a TCR beta motif of eight highly homologous variants.

Each TCR beta library was made by quantitative 5'-RACE that incorporated molecular barcodes. From the 5' RACE reads, TCRdb called clonotypes with MiXCR, one entry per CDR3 protein. Among around 490,000 distinct CDR3 sequences, approximately 5.3% were seen once, and the ten largest hold under 4.5%. This clonotype showed up many times. What it binds is unknown. V was trimmed by 3 bases and J by 6 bases, leaving 16 bases between them. This CDR3 contains 15 residues. Germline V CDR1 and CDR2: SGDLS, YYNGEE. The chain links TRBV9 to TRBJ2-1, with D perhaps matching TRBD1 (6 bases). Sequencing was performed on blood, either unsorted or a sorted T cell fraction (not recorded which). The receptor was derived from a male donor with ankylosing spondylitis. CDR3: CASSARTAPSNEQFF. The CDR3 coding sequence is TGTGCCAGCAGCGCCCGGACAGCACCTAGCAATGAGCAGTTCTTC.